This T cell receptor beta chain was observed in a study of shared clonotypes between healthy human individuals. Some clones are missing from TCRdb's copy, which holds only in-frame ones; the method was immunoSEQ multiplex PCR. The sample has about 330,000 clones; under 80% are singletons. On this clone: Its antigen remains unidentified.

Study-wide results and limits: Sampling covered nothing but blood. Tissue TCR repertoires likely differ from those found in blood.

CDR3 size: 15 residues. V shed 5 bases and J shed 2 bases, with 16 bases lying between them. CDR1 and CDR2 (germline): SGHRS, YFSETQ. The sequence was collected from a man aged 25-40 years in good health. Sequencing input: memory CD4+ T cells sorted from blood. Subset indicated: CD45RA-negative fraction. The chain has TRBV5-1 and TRBJ2-5; TRBD2 might be the D (6 bases). The CDR3 is CASSSEGRQQETQYF. The CDR3 DNA is TGCGCCAGCAGTTCGGAGGGTCGACAGCAAGAGACCCAGTACTTC.